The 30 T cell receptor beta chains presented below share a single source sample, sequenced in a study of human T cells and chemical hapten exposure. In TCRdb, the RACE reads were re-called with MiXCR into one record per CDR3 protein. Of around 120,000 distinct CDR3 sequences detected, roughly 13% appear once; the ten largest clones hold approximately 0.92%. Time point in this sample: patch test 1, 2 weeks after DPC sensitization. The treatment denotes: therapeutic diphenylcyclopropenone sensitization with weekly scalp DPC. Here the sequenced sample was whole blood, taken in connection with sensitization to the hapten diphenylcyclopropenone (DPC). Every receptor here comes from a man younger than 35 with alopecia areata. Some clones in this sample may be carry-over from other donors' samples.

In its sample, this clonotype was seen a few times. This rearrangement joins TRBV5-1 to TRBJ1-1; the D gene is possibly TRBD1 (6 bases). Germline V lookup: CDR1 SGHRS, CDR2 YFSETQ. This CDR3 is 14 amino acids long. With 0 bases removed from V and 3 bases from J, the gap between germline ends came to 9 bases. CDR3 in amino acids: CASSLEGGDTEAFF. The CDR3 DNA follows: TGCGCCAGCAGCTTGGAAGGGGGAGACACTGAAGCTTTCTTT.

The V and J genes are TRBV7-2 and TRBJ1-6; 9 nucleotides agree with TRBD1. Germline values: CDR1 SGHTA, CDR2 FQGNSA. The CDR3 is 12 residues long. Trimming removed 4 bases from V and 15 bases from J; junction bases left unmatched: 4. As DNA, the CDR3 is TGTGCCAGCAGCTCGTACAGGGGGCTCCTCCACTTT. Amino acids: CASSSYRGLLHF.

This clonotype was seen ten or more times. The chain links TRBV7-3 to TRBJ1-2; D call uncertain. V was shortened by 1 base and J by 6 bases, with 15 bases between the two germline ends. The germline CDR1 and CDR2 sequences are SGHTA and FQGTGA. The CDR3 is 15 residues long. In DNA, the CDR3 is TGTGCCAGCAGCTTAAGTGGCCTACCCGGTGATGGCTACACCTTC. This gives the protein CASSLSGLPGDGYTF.

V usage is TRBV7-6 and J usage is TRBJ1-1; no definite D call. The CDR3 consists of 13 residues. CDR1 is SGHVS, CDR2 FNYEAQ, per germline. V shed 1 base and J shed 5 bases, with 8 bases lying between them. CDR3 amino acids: CASSLEPGTEAFF. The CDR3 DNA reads TGTGCCAGCAGCTTAGAGCCTGGTACTGAAGCTTTCTTT.

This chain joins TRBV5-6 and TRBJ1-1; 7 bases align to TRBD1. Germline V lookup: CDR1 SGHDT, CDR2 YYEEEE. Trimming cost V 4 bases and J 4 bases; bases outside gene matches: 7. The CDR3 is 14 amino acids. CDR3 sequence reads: CASSPGTVSTEAFF. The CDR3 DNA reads TGTGCCAGCAGCCCCGGGACAGTGAGCACTGAAGCTTTCTTT.

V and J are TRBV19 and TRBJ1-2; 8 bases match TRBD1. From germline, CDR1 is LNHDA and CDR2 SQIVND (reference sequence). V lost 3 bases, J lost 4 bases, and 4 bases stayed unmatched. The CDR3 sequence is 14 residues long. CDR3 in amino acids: CASSMPDRVYGYTF. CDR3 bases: TGTGCCAGTAGTATGCCGGACAGGGTCTATGGCTACACCTTC.

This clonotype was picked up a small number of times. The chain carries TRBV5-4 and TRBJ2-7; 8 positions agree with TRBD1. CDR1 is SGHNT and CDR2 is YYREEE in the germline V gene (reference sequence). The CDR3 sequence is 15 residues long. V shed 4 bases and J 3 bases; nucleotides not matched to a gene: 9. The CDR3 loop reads CASSPGGTGNYEQYV. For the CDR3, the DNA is TGTGCCAGCAGCCCCGGCGGGACAGGAAACTACGAGCAGTACGTC.

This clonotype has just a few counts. The CDR3 reads CASSFQRGRNEQFF. The CDR3 DNA follows: TGTGCCAGCAGCTTCCAGCGGGGGCGCAATGAGCAGTTCTTC. J is TRBJ2-1 and V is TRBV7-2; 8 bases match TRBD2. CDR1 is SGHTA and CDR2 is FQGNSA in the germline V gene. CDR3 size: 14 residues. Trimming cost V 3 bases and J 6 bases; bases outside gene matches: 4.

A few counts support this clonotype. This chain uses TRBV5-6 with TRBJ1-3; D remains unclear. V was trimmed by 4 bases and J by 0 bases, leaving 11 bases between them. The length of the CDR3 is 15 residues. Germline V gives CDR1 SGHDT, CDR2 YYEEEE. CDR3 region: CASSLPGDSGNTIYF. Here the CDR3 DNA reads TGTGCCAGCAGCCTGCCAGGCGACTCTGGAAACACCATATATTTT.

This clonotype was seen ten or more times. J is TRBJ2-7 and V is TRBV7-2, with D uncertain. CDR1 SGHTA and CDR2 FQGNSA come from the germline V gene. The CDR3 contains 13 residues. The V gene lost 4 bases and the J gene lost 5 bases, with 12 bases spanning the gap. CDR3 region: CASSSPALDEQYF. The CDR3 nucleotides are TGTGCCAGCAGCTCGCCCGCTCTGGACGAGCAGTACTTC.

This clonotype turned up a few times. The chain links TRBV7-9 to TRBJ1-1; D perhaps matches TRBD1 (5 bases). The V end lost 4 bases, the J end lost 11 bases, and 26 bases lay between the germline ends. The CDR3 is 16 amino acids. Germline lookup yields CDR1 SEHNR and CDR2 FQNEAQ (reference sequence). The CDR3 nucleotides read TGTGCCAGCAGCTCAACACGGTCAGGGAACGAACAATCGGCTTTCTTT. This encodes CASSSTRSGNEQSAFF.

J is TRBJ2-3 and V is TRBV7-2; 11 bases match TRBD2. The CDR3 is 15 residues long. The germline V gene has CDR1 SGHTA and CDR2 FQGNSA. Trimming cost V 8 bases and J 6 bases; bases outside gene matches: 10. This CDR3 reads CASGMFSGGADTQYF. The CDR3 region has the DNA TGTGCCAGCGGAATGTTTAGCGGGGGGGCTGATACGCAGTATTTT.

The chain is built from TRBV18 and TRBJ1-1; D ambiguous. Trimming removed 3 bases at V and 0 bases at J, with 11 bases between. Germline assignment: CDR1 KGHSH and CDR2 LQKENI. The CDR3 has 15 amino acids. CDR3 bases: TGTGCCAGCTCACCGGGTCCTAAGATGAACACTGAAGCTTTCTTT. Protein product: CASSPGPKMNTEAFF.

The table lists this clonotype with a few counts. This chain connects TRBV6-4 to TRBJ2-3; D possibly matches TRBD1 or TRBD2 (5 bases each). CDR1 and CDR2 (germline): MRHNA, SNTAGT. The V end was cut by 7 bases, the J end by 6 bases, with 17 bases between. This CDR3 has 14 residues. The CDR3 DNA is TGTGCCAGCACCACCAGCAGGGAGATGGATACGCAGTATTTT. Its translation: CASTTSREMDTQYF.

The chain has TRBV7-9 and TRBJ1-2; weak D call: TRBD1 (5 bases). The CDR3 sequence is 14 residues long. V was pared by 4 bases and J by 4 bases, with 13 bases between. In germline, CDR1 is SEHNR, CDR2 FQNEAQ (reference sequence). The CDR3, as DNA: TGTGCCAGCAGCTCAGGGCGGATCCTCTATGGCTACACCTTC. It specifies CASSSGRILYGYTF.

DNA for the CDR3: TGTGCCAGCAGTTTATTTACTTTGGTTGGGACTGAAGCTTTCTTT. This sequence encodes CASSLFTLVGTEAFF. This chain connects TRBV12-3 or TRBV12-4 to TRBJ1-1; unclear D gene. There are 15 residues in the CDR3. With 2 bases removed from V and 5 bases from J, the gap between germline ends came to 15 bases.

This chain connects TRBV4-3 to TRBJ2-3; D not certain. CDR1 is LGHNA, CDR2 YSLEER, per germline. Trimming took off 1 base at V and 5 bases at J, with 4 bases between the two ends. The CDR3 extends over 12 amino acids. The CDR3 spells CASSQGGDTQYF. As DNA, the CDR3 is TGCGCCAGCAGCCAAGGCGGAGATACGCAGTATTTT.

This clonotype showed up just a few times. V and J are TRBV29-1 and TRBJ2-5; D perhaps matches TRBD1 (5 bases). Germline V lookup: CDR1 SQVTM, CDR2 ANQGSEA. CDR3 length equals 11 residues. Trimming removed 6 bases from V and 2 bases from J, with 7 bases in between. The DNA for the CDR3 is TGCAGCGTGACAGCTCAAGAGACCCAGTACTTC. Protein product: CSVTAQETQYF.

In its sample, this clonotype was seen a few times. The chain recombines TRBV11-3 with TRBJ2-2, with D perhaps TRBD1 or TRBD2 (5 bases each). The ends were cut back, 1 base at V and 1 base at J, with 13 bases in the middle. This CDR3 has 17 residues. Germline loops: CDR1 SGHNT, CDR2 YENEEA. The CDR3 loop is CASSLAYGTENTGELFF. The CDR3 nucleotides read TGTGCCAGCAGCTTAGCCTACGGGACGGAGAACACCGGGGAGCTGTTTTTT.

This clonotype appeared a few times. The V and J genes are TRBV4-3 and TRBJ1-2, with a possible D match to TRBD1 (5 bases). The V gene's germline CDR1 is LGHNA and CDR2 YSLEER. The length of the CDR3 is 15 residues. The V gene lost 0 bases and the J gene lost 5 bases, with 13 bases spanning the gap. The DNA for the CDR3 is TGCGCCAGCAGCCAAGATAGGGGATACGGTTATGGCTACACCTTC. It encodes CASSQDRGYGYGYTF.

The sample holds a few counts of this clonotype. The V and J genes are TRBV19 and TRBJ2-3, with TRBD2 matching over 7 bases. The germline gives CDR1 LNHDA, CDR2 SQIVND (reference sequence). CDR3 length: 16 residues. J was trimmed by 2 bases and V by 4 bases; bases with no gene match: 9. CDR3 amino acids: CASSTPGGTYTDTQYF. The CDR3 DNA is TGTGCCAGTAGTACACCGGGGGGAACCTACACAGATACGCAGTATTTT.

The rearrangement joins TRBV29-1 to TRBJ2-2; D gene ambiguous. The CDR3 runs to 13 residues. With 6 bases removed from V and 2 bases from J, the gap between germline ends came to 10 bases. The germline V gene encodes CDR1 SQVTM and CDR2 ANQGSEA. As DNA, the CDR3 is TGCAGCGTAGACGGACCTAACACCGGGGAGCTGTTTTTT. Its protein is CSVDGPNTGELFF.

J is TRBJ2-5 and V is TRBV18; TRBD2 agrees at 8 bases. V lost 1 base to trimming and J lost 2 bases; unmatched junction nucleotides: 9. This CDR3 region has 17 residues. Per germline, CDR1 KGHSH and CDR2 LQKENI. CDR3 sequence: CASSPQRGTDMQETQYF. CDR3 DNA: TGTGCCAGCTCACCACAGCGGGGGACGGACATGCAAGAGACCCAGTACTTC.

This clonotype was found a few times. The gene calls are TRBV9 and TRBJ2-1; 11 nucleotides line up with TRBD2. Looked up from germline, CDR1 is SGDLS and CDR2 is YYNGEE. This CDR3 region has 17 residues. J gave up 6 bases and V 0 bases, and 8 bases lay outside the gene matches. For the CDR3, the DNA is TGTGCCAGCAGCGTAGGTAGCGGGGGGGCTTTTGTCAATGAGCAGTTCTTC. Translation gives CASSVGSGGAFVNEQFF.

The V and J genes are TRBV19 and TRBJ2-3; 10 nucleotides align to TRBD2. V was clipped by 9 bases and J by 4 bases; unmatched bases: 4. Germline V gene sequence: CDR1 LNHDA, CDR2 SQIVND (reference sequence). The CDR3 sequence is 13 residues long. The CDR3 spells CASRTSGADTQYF. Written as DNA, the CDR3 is TGTGCCAGCCGGACTAGCGGCGCAGATACGCAGTATTTT.

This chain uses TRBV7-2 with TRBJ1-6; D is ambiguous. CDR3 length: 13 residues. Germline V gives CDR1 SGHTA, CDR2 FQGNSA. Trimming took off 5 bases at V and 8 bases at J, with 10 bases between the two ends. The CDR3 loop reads CASSLRTDSPLHF. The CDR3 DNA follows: TGTGCCAGCAGCCTGCGGACGGATTCACCCCTCCACTTT.

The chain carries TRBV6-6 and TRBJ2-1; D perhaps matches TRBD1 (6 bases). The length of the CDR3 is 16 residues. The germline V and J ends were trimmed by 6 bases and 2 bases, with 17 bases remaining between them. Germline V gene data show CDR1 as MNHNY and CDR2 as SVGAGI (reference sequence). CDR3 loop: CASRGDRLKTYNEQFF. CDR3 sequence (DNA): TGTGCCAGCAGAGGAGACAGGTTGAAAACCTACAATGAGCAGTTCTTC.

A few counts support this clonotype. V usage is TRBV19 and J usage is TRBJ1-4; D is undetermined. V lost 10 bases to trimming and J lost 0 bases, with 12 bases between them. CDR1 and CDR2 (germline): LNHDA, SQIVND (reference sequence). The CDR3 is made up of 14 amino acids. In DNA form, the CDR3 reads TGTGCCACTCGTTTGGGAGCAACTAATGAAAAACTGTTTTTT. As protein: CATRLGATNEKLFF.

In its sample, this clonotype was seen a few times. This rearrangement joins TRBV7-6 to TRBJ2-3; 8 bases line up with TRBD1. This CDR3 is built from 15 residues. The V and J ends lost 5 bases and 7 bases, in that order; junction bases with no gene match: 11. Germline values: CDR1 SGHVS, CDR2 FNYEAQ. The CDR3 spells CASSIRQGPAHTQYF. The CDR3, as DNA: TGTGCCAGCAGCATTCGACAGGGGCCGGCCCATACGCAGTATTTT.

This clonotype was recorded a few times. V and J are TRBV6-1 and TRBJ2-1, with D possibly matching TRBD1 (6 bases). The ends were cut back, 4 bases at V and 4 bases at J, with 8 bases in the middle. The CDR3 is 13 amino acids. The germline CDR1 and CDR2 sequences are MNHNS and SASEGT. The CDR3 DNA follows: TGTGCCAGCAGTGGGACAGAGTACAATGAGCAGTTCTTC. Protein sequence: CASSGTEYNEQFF.